The rows below give T cell receptor beta chains drawn from one sample of a study of cytomegalovirus exposure and HLA in healthy donors. Method: immunoSEQ multiplex PCR; TCRdb's copy keeps in-frame clones and lacks some. The sample shows roughly 56,000 clones, over 85% of them seen only once. The material sequenced was PBMCs. These receptors originate from a young man in good health and CMV-seronegative. Both conserved end residues are part of each CDR3. A D gene is named only where the DNA matches it firmly. Clone size, where shown, is once, few, many, or a class for clones that have expanded.

>TRBD1|TRBV7-8|TRBJ2-7|NA|14
CASSSQQGTDEQYF
TGTGCCAGCAGCTCTCAACAGGGGACGGACGAGCAGTACTTC
>NA|TRBV6-6|TRBJ2-1|NA|16
CASSSTSAGLYNEQFF
TGTGCCAGCAGTTCTACATCGGCAGGGCTATACAATGAGCAGTTCTTC
>TRBD1|TRBV9|TRBJ2-7|NA|14
CASSPRDRGHEQYF
TGTGCCAGCAGCCCCCGGGACAGGGGCCACGAGCAGTACTTC
>TRBD1|TRBV28|TRBJ2-7|NA|11
CASSRDRGPYF
TGTGCCAGCAGTCGAGACAGGGGTCCATACTTC
>TRBD2|TRBV11-2|TRBJ2-3|NA|15
CASSLAPSGKDTQYF
TGTGCCAGCAGCTTAGCCCCTAGCGGGAAAGATACGCAGTATTTT
>TRBD1|TRBV5-1|TRBJ2-1|NA|14
CASSLVGTDNEQFF
TGCGCCAGCAGCTTGGTTGGGACAGACAATGAGCAGTTCTTC
>TRBD2|TRBV10-2|TRBJ2-3|NA|15
CASSEASGRRNTQYF
TGCGCCAGCAGTGAGGCTAGCGGGAGAAGAAATACGCAGTATTTT
>TRBD1|TRBV2|TRBJ2-3|NA|15
CASSRDRGEADTQYF
TGTGCCAGCAGTCGGGACAGGGGAGAGGCAGATACGCAGTATTTT
>TRBD2|TRBV9|TRBJ2-7|NA|15
CASSVVGGTTYEQYF
TGTGCCAGCAGCGTAGTCGGGGGGACTACCTACGAGCAGTACTTC
>TRBD1|TRBV5-4|TRBJ2-1|NA|15
CASSLGQGSYNEQFF
TGTGCCAGCAGCTTAGGACAGGGGTCCTACAATGAGCAGTTCTTC
>NA|TRBV5-5|TRBJ2-7|once|14
CASSLYSGPYEQYF
TGTGCCAGCAGCTTATATAGCGGACCGTACGAGCAGTACTTC
>TRBD2|TRBV7-2|TRBJ2-3|NA|13
CASSSGEGDTQYF
TGTGCCAGCAGCTCCGGGGAGGGGGATACGCAGTATTTT
>NA|TRBV19|TRBJ1-2|NA|15
CASGRDGATNYGYTF
TGTGCCAGTGGTCGAGACGGAGCCACTAACTATGGCTACACCTTC
>NA|TRBV15|TRBJ2-7|NA|15
CATSRDTSKIHEQYF
TGTGCCACCAGCAGAGATACTAGCAAGATCCACGAGCAGTACTTC
>TRBD1|TRBV7-2|TRBJ1-1|NA|14
CASSFRTGSEGAFF
TGTGCCAGCAGCTTCCGGACAGGCTCGGAGGGAGCTTTCTTT
>NA|TRBV4-1|TRBJ2-1|NA|12
CASSLLANEQFF
TGCGCCAGCAGCCTGTTAGCCAATGAGCAGTTCTTC
>TRBD1|TRBV7-9|TRBJ1-2|NA|16
CASSLAQGGERYGYTF
TGTGCCAGCAGCTTAGCGCAGGGGGGAGAACGCTATGGCTACACCTTC
>TRBD1|TRBV9|TRBJ1-4|NA|15
CASSVGGGTGEKLFF
TGTGCCAGCAGCGTAGGAGGGGGCACCGGTGAAAAACTGTTTTTT
>NA|TRBV6-6|TRBJ1-5|NA|16
CASSYSGQLSNQPQHF
TGTGCCAGCAGTTACTCCGGACAGTTGAGTAATCAGCCCCAGCATTTT
>TRBD2|TRBV10-2|TRBJ2-1|NA|15
CASSLSGSSYNEQFF
TGCGCCAGCAGCCTTAGCGGGAGCTCCTACAATGAGCAGTTCTTC
>NA|TRBV6-5|TRBJ2-5|NA|15
CASSSHYNRPETQYF
TGTGCCAGCAGTTCCCACTACAACCGTCCGGAGACCCAGTACTTC
>TRBD1|TRBV15|TRBJ2-5|NA|16
CATSRDLDRVGETQYF
TGTGCCACCAGCAGAGATTTGGACAGGGTAGGGGAGACCCAGTACTTC
>NA|TRBV4-1|TRBJ2-5|NA|16
CASSQGGGGTQETQYF
TGCGCCAGCAGCCAAGGGGGTGGCGGGACCCAAGAGACCCAGTACTTC
>TRBD2|TRBV6-5|TRBJ2-7|NA|16
CASSFSLTSDFYEQYF
TGTGCCAGCAGTTTTTCCCTGACTAGCGATTTCTACGAGCAGTACTTC
>NA|TRBV4-1|TRBJ2-7|NA|13
CASSQDRGYEQYF
TGCGCCAGCAGCCAAGATCGCGGCTACGAGCAGTACTTC
>NA|TRBV5-1|TRBJ2-3|NA|18
CASSLGRKTGGNADTQYF
TGCGCCAGCAGCCTCGGACGGAAGACTGGCGGGAATGCAGATACGCAGTATTTT
>NA|TRBV18|TRBJ1-4|NA|15
CASSAPQGSSEKLFF
TGTGCCAGCTCAGCTCCACAGGGCTCGAGTGAAAAACTGTTTTTT
>NA|TRBV20-1|TRBJ2-7|NA|11
CSAPIGNEQYF
TGCAGTGCCCCCATCGGGAACGAGCAGTACTTC
>TRBD2|TRBV27|TRBJ2-3|NA|18
CASSQILEREGRSDTQYF
TGTGCCAGCAGTCAGATATTGGAGCGGGAGGGCCGGTCGGATACGCAGTATTTT
>TRBD2|TRBV10-3|TRBJ2-7|NA|16
CAIRDRAGGSSYEQYF
TGTGCCATCAGGGACCGAGCGGGAGGATCCTCCTACGAGCAGTACTTC
>NA|TRBV7-2|TRBJ1-1|NA|13
CASSLTGGTEAFF
TGTGCCAGCAGCTTGACAGGAGGAACTGAAGCTTTCTTT
>TRBD1|TRBV28|TRBJ1-4|NA|15
CATRDRGGSNEKLFF
TGTGCCACCCGGGACAGGGGAGGTTCTAATGAAAAACTGTTTTTT
>TRBD1|TRBV5-4|TRBJ2-2|NA|16
CASRLGQGRDTGELFF
TGTGCCAGCAGACTGGGACAGGGGAGGGACACCGGGGAGCTGTTTTTT
>TRBD2|TRBV7-9|TRBJ2-5|NA|18
CASSLGRERAGLQETQYF
TGTGCCAGCAGTTTAGGCAGGGAAAGAGCGGGGCTACAAGAGACCCAGTACTTC
>NA|TRBV28|TRBJ2-1|NA|14
CASSFLSSNNEQFF
TGTGCCAGCAGTTTTCTAAGTTCCAACAATGAGCAGTTCTTC